The source of this T cell receptor (beta chain) is a study of CD8+ T cells in alopecia areata (dated by TCRdb to between 2017 and 2018). With respect to the entire study: Treated patients were enrolled in an open-label pilot trial of oral tofacitinib at 5 to 10 mg twice daily for moderate-to-severe alopecia areata. Clonality in the scalp was compared among normal scalp (n=4), patchy alopecia areata scalp (n=8), and alopecia totalis/universalis scalp (n=8). RNA came from the PAXgene miRNA kit for fixed scalp, the miRNeasy kit for PBMCs, and the RNeasy kit for mouse skin. TCRbeta CDR3 regions were amplified by immunoSEQ multiplex PCR with 35 Vbeta forward and 13 Jbeta reverse primers. Patients on tofacitinib were biopsied at baseline and after 4 and 24 weeks of treatment, and several of the patients also had a later scalp biopsy. In both human patients and the C3H/HeJ mouse model, the study applied high-throughput TCRbeta sequencing to look at T cell clonal expansion in alopecia areata. Scalp tissue and sorted CD4+ and CD8+ peripheral blood T cells from patchy and totalis/universalis alopecia areata patients and from healthy controls were covered by human TCRbeta sequencing. Patients stayed on tofacitinib for 6 to 18 months and then had 6 months of follow-up off drug so that delayed response and recurrence could be assessed. General conclusions and limits of the study: Shared TCR sequences between patients were less evident than in mice, which may be partly attributable to HLA diversity in the patient population. Scalp TCR repertoire analysis is complicated because resident alphabeta T cells in normal human skin are also sequenced, whereas mouse skin is dominated by gammadelta T cells. Compared with normal scalp, lesional scalp had higher clonality and more expanded CD8+ clones, particularly in alopecia totalis/universalis, a pattern that suggests antigenic drive.

The time point label of this sample denotes: baseline before oral tofacitinib. Peripheral blood and lesional scalp punch biopsies were obtained from patients with alopecia areata. PBMCs were isolated by density centrifugation and stained for CD3, CD4 and CD8, after which CD4+ and CD8+ T cells were sorted on a FACSAria. The junction shows trimming of 3 bases on V and 0 bases on J, plus 6 bases between the germline ends. From the cysteine up to the phenylalanine, the CDR3 has a length of 12 residues. Of all the DNA, just the CDR3 is kept, 36 bases in frame from base 1. In the germline V gene, CDR1 corresponds to SQVTM and CDR2 to ANQGSEA. Libraries came from the immunoSEQ multiplex PCR assay. RNA was extracted from all samples and reverse transcribed into cDNA, which served as template for TCR sequencing. SuperScript III was used for first-strand cDNA synthesis, primed with a 2:1 mix of oligo-dT and random hexamers. A synthetic immune receptor repertoire was used to assess amplification bias, and residual bias was removed computationally. Concerning the study's data processing: Raw reads were preprocessed for error removal, and CDR3 was defined according to IMGT conventions as running from the conserved cysteine to phenylalanine. Clonality was calculated as 1 minus Shannon entropy normalized by log2 of the number of productive unique TCRs. CD4 or CD8 identity of scalp clones was inferred by cross-referencing scalp TCRbeta sequences with sorted blood CD4 and CD8 repertoires. TCRdb carries this immuneACCESS record with in-frame sequences only. Its versions omit some clonotypes, under half of them owing to an unresolved V gene in the studies checked, with the rest unexplained. V and J calls and clone size are as listed in that table; D and trimming were resolved from the DNA. This sample has fewer than 250,000 clones in its table, and around 62% of those were observed once. The biggest ten clones account for 0.45% of the sample.

There are a few counts of this clone. What this receptor recognizes is not known. No base qualities exist here, and no much larger clone lies one base off it. The same CDR3 arises from other DNA sequences in this sample as well. Sequencing was performed on CD4+ T cells sorted from blood, taken at week 0. The clonotype comes from a human donor with alopecia areata. The chain was built from TRBV29-1 and TRBJ2-7; TRBD1 is a weak D gene call, 5 bases matching. The nucleotide sequence reads TGCAGCGTTGAGGACAACTCCTACGAGCAGTACTTC. It specifies CSVEDNSYEQYF.